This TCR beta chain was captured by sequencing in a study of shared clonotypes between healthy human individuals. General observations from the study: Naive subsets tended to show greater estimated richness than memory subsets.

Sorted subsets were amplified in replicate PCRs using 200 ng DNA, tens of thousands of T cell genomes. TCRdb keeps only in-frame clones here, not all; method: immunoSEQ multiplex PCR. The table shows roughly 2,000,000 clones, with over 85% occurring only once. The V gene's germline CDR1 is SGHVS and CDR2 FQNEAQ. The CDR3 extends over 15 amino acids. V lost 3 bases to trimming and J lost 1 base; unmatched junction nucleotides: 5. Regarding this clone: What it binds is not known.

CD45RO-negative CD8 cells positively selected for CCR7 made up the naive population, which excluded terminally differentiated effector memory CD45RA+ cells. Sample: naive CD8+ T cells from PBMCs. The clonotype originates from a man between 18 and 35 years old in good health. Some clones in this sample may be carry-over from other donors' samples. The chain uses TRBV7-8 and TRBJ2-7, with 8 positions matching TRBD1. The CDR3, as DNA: TGTGCCAGCAGCTTGGGACAGGACCCTTCCTACGAGCAGTACTTC. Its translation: CASSLGQDPSYEQYF.